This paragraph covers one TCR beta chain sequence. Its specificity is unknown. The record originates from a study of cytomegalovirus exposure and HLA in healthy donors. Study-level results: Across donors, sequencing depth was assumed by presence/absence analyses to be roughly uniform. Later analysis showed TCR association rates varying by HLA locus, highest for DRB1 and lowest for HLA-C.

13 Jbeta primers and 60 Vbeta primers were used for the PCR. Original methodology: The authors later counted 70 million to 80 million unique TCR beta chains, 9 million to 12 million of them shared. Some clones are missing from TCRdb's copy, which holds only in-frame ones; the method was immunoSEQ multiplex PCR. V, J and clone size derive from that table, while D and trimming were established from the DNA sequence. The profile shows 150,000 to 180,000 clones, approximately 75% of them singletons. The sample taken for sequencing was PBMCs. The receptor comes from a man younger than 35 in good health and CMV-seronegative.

The CDR3 sequence is CASGSGTGGYNEQFF. CDR3 nucleotides: TGTGCTAGTGGTTCGGGGACAGGGGGCTACAATGAGCAGTTCTTC. This sequence joins TRBV12-5 and TRBJ2-1; 11 bases are shared with TRBD1. Losses at the gene ends were 4 bases for V and 3 bases for J; bases not matched to a gene: 2. This CDR3 is 15 amino acids long. CDR1 is LGHNT and CDR2 is FRNRAP in the germline V gene.